The 28 T cell receptor beta chains presented below share a single source sample, sequenced in a study of T cells in Graves' hyperthyroidism and ophthalmopathy. There were TCR beta CDR3 regions amplified from RNA transcripts. A set of HTBI primers served as the primers for a first-round RT-PCR of the TCR CDR3. MiXCR was run by TCRdb on the multiplex PCR reads, yielding one entry per CDR3 protein. The sample has 500,000 to 750,000 distinct CDR3 sequences, 46% seen once. Sequencing was carried out using peripheral blood or thyroid tissue (not recorded which). The source is a woman under 30 with Graves' hyperthyroidism.

This clonotype was seen many times. The V and J genes are TRBV19 and TRBJ1-2; D remains unclear. This CDR3 contains 13 residues. Germline assignment: CDR1 LNHDA and CDR2 SQIVND (reference sequence). Trimming left V 9 bases short and J 2 bases short, with 13 bases between. CDR3 nucleotide sequence: TGTGCCAGCCGTATGGTGGACAACTATGGCTACACCTTC. Its protein product is CASRMVDNYGYTF. Using reference TRBV19 and TRBJ1-2 for the parts outside the CDR3, the full variable domain is DGGITQSPKYLFRKEGQNVTLSCEQNLNHDAMYWYRQDPGQGLRLIYYSQIVNDFQKGDIAEGYSVSREKKESFPLTVTSAQKNPTAFYLCASRMVDNYGYTFGSGTRLTVV.

This clonotype was counted only a few times. This chain uses TRBV20-1 with TRBJ1-2, with TRBD1 matching over 9 bases. The V and J ends lost 6 bases and 8 bases, in that order; junction bases with no gene match: 7. This CDR3 has 12 residues. Germline V CDR1 and CDR2: DFQATT, SNEGSKA (reference sequence). The CDR3: CSATGTGKGYTF. DNA of the CDR3: TGCAGTGCGACCGGGACAGGGAAAGGCTACACCTTC.

The genes are TRBV27 and TRBJ2-7; D gene ambiguous. This CDR3 contains 16 residues. Germline CDR1 and CDR2: MNHEY and SMNVEV (reference sequence). V lost 0 bases, J lost 0 bases, and 12 bases lay in between. CDR3 in amino acids: CASSLSGSDSSYEQYF. The CDR3 DNA is TGTGCCAGCAGTTTATCGGGCTCCGATTCCTCCTACGAGCAGTACTTC.

The chain couples TRBV27 to TRBJ2-5; D might be TRBD1 (6 bases). The V gene lost 6 bases and the J gene lost 7 bases, with 18 bases spanning the gap. There are 14 residues in the CDR3. Germline V lookup: CDR1 MNHEY, CDR2 SMNVEV (reference sequence). The CDR3 here is CASSLVGAAGTQYF. CDR3 sequence (DNA): TGTGCCAGCAGCCTCGTGGGGGCGGCCGGGACCCAGTACTTC.

In the case of this clonotype: An end of the junction differs from the germline gene, which may be a read error. The V call is TRBV2, the J call TRBJ2-6; D is undetermined. Germline loops: CDR1 SNHLY, CDR2 FYNNEI. The CDR3 spans 14 residues. The CDR3 nucleotides read TGTGCCAGCAGCCGAAGGGTTTTCGGGTTAGCTGAAGCTTTC. Protein: CASSRRVFGLAEAF.

In this sample, this clonotype turned up many times. The genes are TRBV20-1 and TRBJ1-1, with a tentative D call TRBD1 (5 bases). Germline CDR1 and CDR2: DFQATT and SNEGSKA (reference sequence). Trimming pared 3 bases from V and 1 base from J, leaving 18 bases between. The CDR3 is 16 amino acids. The CDR3 sequence: CSASMTESWGNTEAFF. Here the CDR3 DNA reads TGCAGTGCTAGTATGACAGAGTCGTGGGGGAACACTGAAGCTTTCTTT.

This clonotype was picked up many times. This sequence joins TRBV6-5 and TRBJ2-6; D perhaps matches TRBD2 (5 bases). The germline V gene encodes CDR1 MNHEY and CDR2 SVGAGI. The CDR3 extends over 22 amino acids. Trimming took off 7 bases at V and 2 bases at J, with 33 bases between the two ends. The CDR3 DNA reads TGTGCCAGCACCTCCTGGGCGGTGCTATCCCCCTTCCCAGCGGCTGGGGCCAACGTCCTGACTTTC. Protein sequence: CASTSWAVLSPFPAAGANVLTF.

The genes are TRBV7-9 and TRBJ1-4; 8 nucleotides align to TRBD1. V lost 4 bases, J lost 5 bases, and 12 bases stayed unmatched. The CDR3 extends over 17 amino acids. Germline assignment: CDR1 SEHNR and CDR2 FQNEAQ (reference sequence). As DNA, the CDR3 is TGTGCCAGCAGCTCACGGACAGGGAGCTCCTACAATGAAAAACTGTTTTTT. This codes for CASSSRTGSSYNEKLFF.

The table lists this clonotype with many counts. The chain joins TRBV6-2 or TRBV6-3 to TRBJ2-7; no firm D call. The ends were cut back, 7 bases at V and 0 bases at J, with 16 bases in the middle. The CDR3 has 15 residues. Per the germline V gene, CDR1 is MNHEY and CDR2 is SVGEGT. CDR3 sequence reads: CASTSLGVSSYEQYF. CDR3 in DNA: TGTGCCAGCACCTCGTTGGGCGTGAGCTCCTACGAGCAGTACTTC.

This clonotype was recorded at least ten times. The V gene is TRBV20-1, the J gene TRBJ2-7; TRBD1 matches 9 bases. V was clipped by 0 bases and J by 4 bases; unmatched bases: 10. Germline CDR1 and CDR2: DFQATT and SNEGSKA (reference sequence). The CDR3 is 16 residues long. CDR3 sequence (DNA): TGCAGTGCTAGAGAAGCTTTTGGGGGACAGGGATACGAGCAGTACTTC. This translates into CSAREAFGGQGYEQYF.

As regards this clonotype: The conserved final phenylalanine or tryptophan is absent from the CDR3, which likely points to a read error. No DNA is shown, since the ends of the CDR3 on it are uncertain; the CDR3 is the one TCRdb lists. The CDR3 reads CASSNPYRVST. The chain has TRBV7-9 and TRBJ2-6. Termini included, the CDR3 measures 11 amino acids. Germline values: CDR1 SEHNR, CDR2 FQNEAQ (reference sequence).

Ten or more counts support this clonotype. The chain has TRBV9 and TRBJ2-7; 7 bases agree with TRBD2. This CDR3 is built from 14 residues. Germline CDR1 SGDLS, CDR2 YYNGEE. The V and J ends lost 0 bases and 5 bases, in that order; junction bases with no gene match: 5. The CDR3 protein is CASSVAGRTDEQYF. The CDR3 nucleotides are TGTGCCAGCAGCGTAGCCGGGAGGACGGACGAGCAGTACTTC.

V usage is TRBV5-1 and J usage is TRBJ1-2; D remains unclear. CDR1 and CDR2 (germline): SGHRS, YFSETQ. The V end lost 4 bases, the J end lost 6 bases, and 13 bases lay between the germline ends. The CDR3 contains 13 residues. This chain's CDR3 is CASSVDRWDGYTF. CDR3 nucleotides: TGCGCCAGCAGCGTGGATCGGTGGGATGGCTACACCTTC.

The J gene is TRBJ2-5, the V gene TRBV7-9; D is undetermined. V lost 5 bases and J 5 bases, leaving 12 bases between the germline ends. Looked up from germline, CDR1 is SEHNR and CDR2 is FQNEAQ (reference sequence). The length of the CDR3 is 13 residues. For the CDR3, the DNA is TGTGCCAGCAGCCAGACGGGCCTGGAGACCCAGTACTTC. Translated, it gives CASSQTGLETQYF.

The chain carries TRBV20-1 and TRBJ2-7, with TRBD2 matching 7 bases. The CDR3 has 14 amino acids. Germline CDR1 DFQATT, CDR2 SNEGSKA (reference sequence). The ends lost 1 base at V and 6 bases at J; junction bases unmatched: 9. Here the CDR3 DNA reads TGCAGTGCTAGAGGCGAAACTAGCGTTACCGAGCAGTACTTC. This translates into CSARGETSVTEQYF.

The genes are TRBV7-2 and TRBJ2-5; 7 bases are shared with TRBD1. Germline loops: CDR1 SGHTA, CDR2 FQGNSA. V lost 5 bases to trimming and J lost 5 bases; unmatched junction nucleotides: 11. The CDR3 spans 15 residues. The CDR3 nucleotides are TGTGCCAGCAGCCAGGGGGTTGGGGGATCGGAGACCCAGTACTTC. Encoded protein: CASSQGVGGSETQYF.

The chain combines TRBV29-1 with TRBJ1-2; D possibly corresponds to TRBD1 (6 bases). CDR3 size: 12 residues. V was shortened by 8 bases and J by 4 bases, with 14 bases between the two germline ends. The germline V gene has CDR1 SQVTM and CDR2 ANQGSEA. The CDR3 sequence is CSQKTGTYGYTF. CDR3 in DNA: TGCAGCCAAAAGACAGGAACCTATGGCTACACCTTC.

This clonotype appeared a few times. This sequence may be a read error, since a much larger clone differs from it by one base. The CDR3 does not end in the conserved phenylalanine or tryptophan, so this is likely a read error. The V gene is TRBV29-1, the J gene TRBJ1-1; no clear D gene. The germline V gene has CDR1 SQVTM and CDR2 ANQGSEA. The CDR3 is 11 residues long. V was clipped by 7 bases and J by 4 bases, with 10 bases between them. The CDR3 spells CSGGWSTEAFL. In nucleotides, the CDR3 is TGCAGCGGAGGATGGAGCACTGAAGCTTTCCTT.

The gene calls are TRBV4-3 and TRBJ1-2; TRBD1 is a possible D gene (5 bases). The CDR3 sequence is 13 residues long. In germline, CDR1 is LGHNA, CDR2 YSLEER. Trimming left V 4 bases short and J 12 bases short, with 18 bases between. In DNA, the CDR3 is TGCGCCAGCAGCCCCGGGACCGGTCAAGGAAACACCTTC. This gives the protein CASSPGTGQGNTF.

This clonotype was detected ten times or more. The chain has TRBV12-3 or TRBV12-4 and TRBJ2-5; D is unresolved. V lost 3 bases, J lost 2 bases, and 7 bases lay in between. The CDR3 consists of 13 residues. The CDR3 spells CASSFLQQETQYF. CDR3 bases: TGTGCCAGCAGTTTTTTACAGCAAGAGACCCAGTACTTC.

This chain links TRBV5-1 with TRBJ1-1; TRBD1 aligns across 12 bases. There are 17 residues in the CDR3. The germline V gene encodes CDR1 SGHRS and CDR2 YFSETQ. V was pared by 2 bases and J by 0 bases, with 5 bases of the junction left unmatched. This CDR3 reads CASSLGTGGTMNTEAFF. The CDR3 bases are TGCGCCAGCAGCTTAGGGACAGGGGGCACCATGAACACTGAAGCTTTCTTT.

This clonotype was picked up many times. The rearrangement joins TRBV20-1 to TRBJ2-7, with TRBD1 as a possible D gene (7 bases). The CDR3 sequence is 15 residues long. The germline gives CDR1 DFQATT, CDR2 SNEGSKA (reference sequence). V was clipped by 1 base and J by 3 bases, with 16 bases between them. The DNA for the CDR3 is TGCAGTGCTAGAGCTCCTCAGGGGGACTTCTACGAGCAGTACTTC. Protein sequence: CSARAPQGDFYEQYF.

This clonotype was seen ten or more times. V usage is TRBV27 and J usage is TRBJ1-1, with D hard to call. The germline CDR1 and CDR2 sequences are MNHEY and SMNVEV (reference sequence). This CDR3 is built from 12 residues. Trimming cost V 3 bases and J 7 bases, with 9 bases left between them. The CDR3 loop is CASSLGNGEAFF. The CDR3 nucleotides read TGTGCCAGCAGTTTGGGCAATGGTGAAGCTTTCTTT.

This clonotype was seen at least ten times. The chain couples TRBV20-1 to TRBJ1-2; D is perhaps TRBD1 (5 bases). The germline V gene encodes CDR1 DFQATT and CDR2 SNEGSKA (reference sequence). Between the trimmed V and J ends, which lost 1 base and 10 bases, there was a span of 16 bases. The CDR3 is 13 residues long. CDR3 protein: CSARGAGIDDYTF. Written as DNA, the CDR3 is TGCAGTGCTAGAGGGGCAGGGATCGATGACTACACCTTC.

This clonotype was seen at least ten times. The chain combines TRBV29-1 with TRBJ2-5; TRBD1 aligns across 7 bases. The CDR3 runs to 12 residues. The V segment lost 7 bases and the J segment 3 bases; nucleotides outside the gene matches: 5. Germline CDR1 is SQVTM and CDR2 is ANQGSEA. The CDR3 protein is CSGHRGKETQYF. The CDR3 DNA sequence: TGCAGCGGACACAGGGGTAAAGAGACCCAGTACTTC.

This clonotype was recorded many times. The junction and the germline gene differ at one end; a read error may be behind it. The chain recombines TRBV7-9 with TRBJ1-4; perhaps TRBD1 as D (5 bases). Germline lookup yields CDR1 SEHNR and CDR2 FQNEAQ (reference sequence). CDR3 size: 14 residues. CDR3 sequence (DNA): TGCGCCAGCAGCTTCGGGACCGGGCATGAAAAACTGTTTTTT. Translated, it gives CASSFGTGHEKLFF.

In its sample, this clonotype was seen many times. This chain connects TRBV7-9 to TRBJ2-7, with D tentatively TRBD1 (6 bases). The length of the CDR3 is 14 residues. Germline-derived CDR1 and CDR2 are SEHNR and FQNEAQ (reference sequence). V was pared by 6 bases and J by 2 bases, with 14 bases between. CDR3 coding DNA: TGTGCCAGCAGGGCCGGGACAAGGGCCTACGAGCAGTACTTC. Amino acids: CASRAGTRAYEQYF.

V is TRBV29-1 and J is TRBJ2-1; TRBD2 aligns across 13 bases. CDR3 size: 12 residues. The J segment lost 13 bases and the V segment lost 3 bases, leaving 3 bases of the junction unmatched. Germline CDR1 and CDR2: SQVTM and ANQGSEA. The CDR3 spells CSVEGTSGTQFF. The CDR3 DNA reads as TGCAGCGTTGAGGGGACTAGCGGGACTCAGTTCTTC.